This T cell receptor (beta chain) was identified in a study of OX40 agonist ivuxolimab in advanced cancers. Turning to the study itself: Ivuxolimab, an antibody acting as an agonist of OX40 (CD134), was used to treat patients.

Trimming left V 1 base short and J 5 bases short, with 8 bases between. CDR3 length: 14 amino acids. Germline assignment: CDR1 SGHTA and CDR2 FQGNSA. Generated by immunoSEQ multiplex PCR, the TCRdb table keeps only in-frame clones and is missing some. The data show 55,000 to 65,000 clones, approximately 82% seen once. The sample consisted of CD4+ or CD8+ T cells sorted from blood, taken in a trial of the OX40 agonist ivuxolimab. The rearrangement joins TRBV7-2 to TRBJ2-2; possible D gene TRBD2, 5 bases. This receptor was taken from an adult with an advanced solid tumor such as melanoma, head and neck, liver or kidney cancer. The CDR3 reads CASSLVGETGELFF. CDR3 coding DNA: TGTGCCAGCAGCTTAGTCGGGGAAACCGGGGAGCTGTTTTTT.